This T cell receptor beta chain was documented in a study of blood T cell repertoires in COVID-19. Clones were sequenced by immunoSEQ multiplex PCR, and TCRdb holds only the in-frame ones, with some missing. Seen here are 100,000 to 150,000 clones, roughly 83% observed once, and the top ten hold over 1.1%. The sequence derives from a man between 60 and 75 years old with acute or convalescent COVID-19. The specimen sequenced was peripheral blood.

For the CDR3, the DNA is TGTGCCAGCAGGCCCCAACAGGTCTATAATTCACCCCTCCACTTT. Amino acids: CASRPQQVYNSPLHF. The V call is TRBV6-5, the J call TRBJ1-6; TRBD1 is a possible D gene (5 bases). CDR1 is MNHEY, CDR2 SVGAGI, per germline. This CDR3 has 15 residues. V was shortened by 6 bases and J by 3 bases, with 12 bases between the two germline ends.